This T cell receptor beta chain comes out of a study of blood T cell repertoires in COVID-19. As for the study in general: Researchers got acute and convalescent COVID-19 samples from the United States, Italy and Spain. T cells, B-cell-depleted T cells, or PBMCs supplied cDNA or gDNA.

Seattle enrolled patients during active infection and tracked them longitudinally. In the original workflow: Nucleated cell number was recorded as an estimate derived from reference gene primer amplification. The method was immunoSEQ multiplex PCR; TCRdb's version includes in-frame clones alone and lacks a portion of them. The DNA gave D and trimming, while V, J and clone size come from that table. Of about 150,000 clones listed, approximately 91% were seen once; the top ten hold around 5%. The CDR3 sequence is 14 residues long. The trim removed 5 bases at V and 4 bases at J, leaving 7 bases unmatched. CDR1 is WNHNN, CDR2 SYGVQD, per germline (reference sequence).

The receptor's source is a man aged 18 to 30 with COVID-19, enrolled during active disease. The chain joins TRBV10-1 to TRBJ1-1; 7 positions match TRBD1. The specimen was peripheral blood. Here the CDR3 reads CASSKGQEGTEAFF. Written as DNA, the CDR3 is TGCGCCAGCAGTAAAGGACAGGAAGGCACTGAAGCTTTCTTT.